At least ten counts were recorded for the clone carrying this TCR beta chain. Its antigen is not identified. One entry per CDR3 protein, called by TCRdb with MiXCR from the 5' RACE reads. The sample shows around 330,000 distinct CDR3 sequences, around 3.9% of them seen only once. This sample was included in a study of T cells after yellow fever vaccination. Findings and caveats of the study: Clonotype sharing between CD4 and CD8 compartments was small. The study re-detected most primary-vaccination clones after the booster (96% CD4, 88% CD8).

Trimming cost V 5 bases and J 0 bases, with 10 bases left between them. The CDR3 runs to 14 residues. From germline, CDR1 is SGHRS and CDR2 YFSETQ. The chain has TRBV5-1 and TRBJ2-3; a possible D gene is TRBD2 (6 bases). The sequence came from a man aged 18 to 30 who received the YFV17D yellow fever vaccine. This specimen was PBMCs, taken on the day of the yellow fever booster vaccination. CDR3: CASSRRGSTDTQYF. The CDR3 DNA is TGCGCCAGCAGTAGGCGGGGTAGCACAGATACGCAGTATTTT.